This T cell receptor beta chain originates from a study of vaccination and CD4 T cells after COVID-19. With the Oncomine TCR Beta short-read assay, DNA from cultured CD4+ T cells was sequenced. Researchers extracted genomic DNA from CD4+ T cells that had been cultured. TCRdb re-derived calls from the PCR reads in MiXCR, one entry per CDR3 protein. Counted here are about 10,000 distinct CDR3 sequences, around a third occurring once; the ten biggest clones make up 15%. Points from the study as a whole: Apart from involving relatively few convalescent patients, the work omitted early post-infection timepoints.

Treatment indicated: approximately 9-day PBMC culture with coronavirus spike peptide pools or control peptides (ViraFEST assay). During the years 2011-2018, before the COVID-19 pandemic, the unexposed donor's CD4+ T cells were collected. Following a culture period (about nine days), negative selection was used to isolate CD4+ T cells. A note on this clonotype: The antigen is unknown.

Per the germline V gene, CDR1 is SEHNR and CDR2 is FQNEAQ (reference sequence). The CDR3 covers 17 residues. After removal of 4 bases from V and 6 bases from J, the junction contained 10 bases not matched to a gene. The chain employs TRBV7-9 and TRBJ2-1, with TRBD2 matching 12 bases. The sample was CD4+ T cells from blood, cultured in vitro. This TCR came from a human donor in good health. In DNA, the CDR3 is TGTGCCAGCAGCTCCAAGAGACTAGCGGGAGAGGGCAATGAGCAGTTCTTC. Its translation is CASSSKRLAGEGNEQFF.